This TCR beta chain is from a study of T cell responses to AZD1222 COVID-19 vaccine. Method: immunoSEQ multiplex PCR; TCRdb's copy keeps in-frame clones and lacks some. The sample has about 130,000 clones; about 90% are singletons. This clone appeared a single time. The antigen is not known. CDR3 length: 11 residues. The V and J ends lost 8 bases and 6 bases respectively, with 11 bases between them. Germline lookup yields CDR1 GTSNPN and CDR2 SVGIG (reference sequence). General study points: Reports say nearly half of spike-specific TCRs go after unmutated variant regions. Clonal diversity was possibly underestimated; the donors were predominantly white British and more often female.

The source of this sequence is an adult in good health. The chain employs TRBV30 and TRBJ1-3; D unclear. Sequenced here: peripheral blood, sampled on day 0 of AZD1222 vaccination. This chain's CDR3 is CAREWENTIYF. The CDR3 DNA follows: TGTGCCCGGGAGTGGGAAAACACCATATATTTT.